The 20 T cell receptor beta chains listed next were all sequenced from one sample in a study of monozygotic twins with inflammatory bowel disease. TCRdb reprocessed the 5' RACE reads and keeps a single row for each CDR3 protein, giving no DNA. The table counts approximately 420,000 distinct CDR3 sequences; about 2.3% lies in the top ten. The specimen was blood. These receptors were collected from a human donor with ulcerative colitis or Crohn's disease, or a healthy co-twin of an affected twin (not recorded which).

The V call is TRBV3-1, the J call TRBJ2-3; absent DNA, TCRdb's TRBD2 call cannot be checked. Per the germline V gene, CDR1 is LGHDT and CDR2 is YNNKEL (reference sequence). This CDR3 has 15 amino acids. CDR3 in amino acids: CASSQGGVAADTQYF.

This chain's CDR3 is CASRVESYNSPLHF. The rearrangement joins TRBV19 to TRBJ1-6. Germline V gene data show CDR1 as LNHDA and CDR2 as SQIVND (reference sequence). This CDR3 has 14 residues.

CDR3 in amino acids: CATVGRGANEKLFF. The chain is built from TRBV15 and TRBJ1-4. The germline V gene encodes CDR1 LNHNV and CDR2 YYDKDF (reference sequence). CDR3 size: 14 residues.

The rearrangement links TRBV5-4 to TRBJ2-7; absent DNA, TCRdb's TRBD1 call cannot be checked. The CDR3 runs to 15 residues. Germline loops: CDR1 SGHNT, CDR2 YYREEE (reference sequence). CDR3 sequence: CASSLGDIPLGEQYF.

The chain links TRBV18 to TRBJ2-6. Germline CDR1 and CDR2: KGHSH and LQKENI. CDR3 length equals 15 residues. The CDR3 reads CASSPVVAGANVLTF.

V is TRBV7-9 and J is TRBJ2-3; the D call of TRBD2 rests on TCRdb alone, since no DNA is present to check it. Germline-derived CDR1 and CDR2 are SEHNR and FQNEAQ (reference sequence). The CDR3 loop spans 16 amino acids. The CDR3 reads CASSLRGASPTDTQYF.

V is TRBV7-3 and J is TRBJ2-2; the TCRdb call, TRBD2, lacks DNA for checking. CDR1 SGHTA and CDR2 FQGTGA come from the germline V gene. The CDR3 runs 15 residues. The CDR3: CASSPATSGTGELFF.

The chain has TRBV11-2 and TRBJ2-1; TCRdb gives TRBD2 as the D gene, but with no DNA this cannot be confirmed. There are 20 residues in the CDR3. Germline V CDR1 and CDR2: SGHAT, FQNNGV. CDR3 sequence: CASSKPTSGRMMGSYNEQFF.

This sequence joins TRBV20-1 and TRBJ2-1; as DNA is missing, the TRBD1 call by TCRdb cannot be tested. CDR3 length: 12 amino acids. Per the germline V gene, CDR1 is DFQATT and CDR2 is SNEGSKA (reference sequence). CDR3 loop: CSARSPINEQFF.

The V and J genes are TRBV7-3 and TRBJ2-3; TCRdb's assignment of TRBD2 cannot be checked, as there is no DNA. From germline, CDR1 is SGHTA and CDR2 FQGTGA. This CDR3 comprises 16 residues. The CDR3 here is CASSARTSGRGDTQYF.

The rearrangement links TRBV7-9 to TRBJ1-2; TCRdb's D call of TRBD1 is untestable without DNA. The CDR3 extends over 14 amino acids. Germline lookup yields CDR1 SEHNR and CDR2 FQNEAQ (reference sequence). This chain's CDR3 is CASSLITGSYGYTF.

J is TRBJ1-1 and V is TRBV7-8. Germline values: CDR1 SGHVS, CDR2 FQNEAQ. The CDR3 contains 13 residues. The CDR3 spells CASSPTRNTEAFF.

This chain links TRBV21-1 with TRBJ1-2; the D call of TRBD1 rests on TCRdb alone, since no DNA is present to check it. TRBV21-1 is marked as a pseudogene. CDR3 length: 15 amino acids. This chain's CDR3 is CASSKEGTANYGYTF.

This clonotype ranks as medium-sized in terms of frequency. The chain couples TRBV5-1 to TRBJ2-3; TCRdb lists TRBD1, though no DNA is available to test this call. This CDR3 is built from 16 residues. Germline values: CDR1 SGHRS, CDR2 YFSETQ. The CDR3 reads CASSPDDRLSTDTQYF.

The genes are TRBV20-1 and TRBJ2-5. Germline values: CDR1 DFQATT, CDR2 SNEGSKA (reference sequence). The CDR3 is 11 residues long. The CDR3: CSARVQETQYF.

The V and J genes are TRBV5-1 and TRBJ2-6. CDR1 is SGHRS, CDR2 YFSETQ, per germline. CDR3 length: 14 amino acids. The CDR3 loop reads CASSTDSGANVLTF. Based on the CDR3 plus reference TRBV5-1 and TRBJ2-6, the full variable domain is KAGVTQTPRYLIKTRGQQVTLSCSPISGHRSVSWYQQTPGQGLQFLFEYFSETQRNKGNFPGRFSGRQFSNSRSEMNVSTLELGDSALYLCASSTDSGANVLTFGAGSRLTVL.

CDR3 residues: CAISVVAGGTNTGELFF. This rearrangement joins TRBV10-3 to TRBJ2-2; TCRdb calls TRBD2, which cannot be checked without DNA. CDR3 length: 17 residues. In germline, CDR1 is ENHRY, CDR2 SYGVKD.

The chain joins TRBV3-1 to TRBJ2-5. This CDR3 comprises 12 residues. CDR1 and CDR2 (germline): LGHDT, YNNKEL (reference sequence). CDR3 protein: CASGWNQETQYF.

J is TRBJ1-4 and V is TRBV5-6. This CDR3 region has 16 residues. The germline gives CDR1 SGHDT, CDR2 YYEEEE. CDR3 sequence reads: CASSLSSRSGGEKLFF. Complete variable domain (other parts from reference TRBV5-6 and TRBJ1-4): DAGVTQSPTHLIKTRGQQVTLRCSPKSGHDTVSWYQQALGQGPQFIFQYYEEEERQRGNFPDRFSGHQFPNYSSELNVNALLLGDSALYLCASSLSSRSGGEKLFFGSGTQLSVL.

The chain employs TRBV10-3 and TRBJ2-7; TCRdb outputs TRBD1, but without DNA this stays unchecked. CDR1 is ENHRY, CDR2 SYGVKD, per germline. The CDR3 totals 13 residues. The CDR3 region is CAISGGQGREQYF.